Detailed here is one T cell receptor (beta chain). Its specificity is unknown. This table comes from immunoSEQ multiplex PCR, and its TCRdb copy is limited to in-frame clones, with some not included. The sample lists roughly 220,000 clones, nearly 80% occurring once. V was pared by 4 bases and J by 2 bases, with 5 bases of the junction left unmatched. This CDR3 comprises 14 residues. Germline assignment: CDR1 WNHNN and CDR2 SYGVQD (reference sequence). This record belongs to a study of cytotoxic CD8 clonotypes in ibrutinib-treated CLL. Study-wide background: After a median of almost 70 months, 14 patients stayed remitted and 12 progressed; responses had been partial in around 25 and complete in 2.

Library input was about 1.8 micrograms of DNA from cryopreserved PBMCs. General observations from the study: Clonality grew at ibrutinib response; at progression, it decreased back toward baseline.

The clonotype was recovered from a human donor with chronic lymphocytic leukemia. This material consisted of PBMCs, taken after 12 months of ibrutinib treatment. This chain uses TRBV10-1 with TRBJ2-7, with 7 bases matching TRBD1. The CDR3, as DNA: TGCGCCAGCAGTGCCGACAGGGAAACCTACGAGCAGTACTTC. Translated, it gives CASSADRETYEQYF.